Each of the 31 T cell receptor beta chains below was sequenced from the same sample in a study of early T cells in non-severe SARS-CoV-2 infection. TCRdb passed the 5' RACE reads through MiXCR, listing each CDR3 protein once. Of about 66,000 distinct CDR3 sequences listed, roughly 13% are singletons. Input material: whole blood. These receptors all come from an adult who was a healthcare worker with PCR-confirmed SARS-CoV-2 infection or an uninfected control (not recorded which).

This clonotype was observed at least ten times. J is TRBJ1-2 and V is TRBV7-9; 7 bases fit TRBD1. The CDR3 length is 16 residues. Germline values: CDR1 SEHNR, CDR2 FQNEAQ (reference sequence). Germline trimming cut 1 base from V and 3 bases from J; bases unmatched to any gene: 8. The CDR3, as DNA: TGTGCCAGCAGCTTAGGGGATGCAGGGGGAGACTATGGCTACACCTTC. Its translation: CASSLGDAGGDYGYTF.

The V call is TRBV6-2 or TRBV6-3, the J call TRBJ2-7; D remains unclear. Trimming pared 0 bases from V and 7 bases from J, leaving 10 bases between. The CDR3 extends over 13 amino acids. From germline, CDR1 is MNHEY and CDR2 SVGEGT. The CDR3 DNA sequence: TGTGCCAGCAGTTACTCGCGAGGAAGTGAGCAGTACTTC. Amino acids: CASSYSRGSEQYF.

The CDR3 region is CSASPGGDSGANVLTF. DNA for the CDR3: TGCAGTGCTAGCCCCGGCGGAGATTCGGGGGCCAACGTCCTGACTTTC. The chain recombines TRBV20-1 with TRBJ2-6, with D hard to call. CDR1 is DFQATT, CDR2 SNEGSKA, per germline (reference sequence). Trimming left V 3 bases short and J 4 bases short, with 16 bases between. CDR3 length equals 16 residues.

This sequence joins TRBV9 and TRBJ2-1, with TRBD1 as a possible D gene (5 bases). Germline V gives CDR1 SGDLS, CDR2 YYNGEE. The CDR3 is 15 residues long. V was shortened by 0 bases and J by 6 bases, with 13 bases between the two germline ends. The CDR3 here is CASSVDTGLGNEQFF. The CDR3 bases are TGTGCCAGCAGCGTAGACACAGGTCTGGGCAATGAGCAGTTCTTC.

This clonotype was observed a handful of times. This rearrangement joins TRBV21-1 to TRBJ2-5; TRBD1, as called in the table, went unchecked against the DNA. TRBV21-1 is recorded as a pseudogene. The CDR3 is 15 amino acids. The CDR3, as DNA: TGTGCCAGCAGCAAAGTTCAGAGGGGATGGGAGACCCAGTACTTC. Translated, it gives CASSKVQRGWETQYF.

V and J are TRBV20-1 and TRBJ2-1; D remains ambiguous. Germline CDR1 and CDR2: DFQATT and SNEGSKA (reference sequence). V dropped 1 base and J dropped 4 bases, with 8 bases sitting between them. This CDR3 has 13 amino acids. The CDR3 loop reads CSARGAGYNEQFF. CDR3 nucleotides: TGCAGTGCTAGAGGAGCAGGATACAATGAGCAGTTCTTC.

This clonotype was picked up many times. The chain recombines TRBV11-2 with TRBJ2-3, with a weak D call TRBD2 (6 bases). The CDR3 spans 15 residues. The V end lost 3 bases, the J end lost 3 bases, and 13 bases lay between the germline ends. Per germline, CDR1 SGHAT and CDR2 FQNNGV. Here the CDR3 reads CASSFMRLATDTQYF. CDR3 DNA: TGTGCCAGCAGCTTTATGCGCCTAGCGACAGATACGCAGTATTTT.

In its sample, this clonotype was seen a few times. This rearrangement joins TRBV9 to TRBJ2-1; 8 bases agree with TRBD2. Germline CDR1 reads SGDLS; CDR2 reads YYNGEE. CDR3 size: 16 residues. After removal of 3 bases from V and 4 bases from J, the junction contained 9 bases not matched to a gene. The CDR3 region is CASSGFLAGHYNEQFF. The CDR3 bases are TGTGCCAGCAGCGGTTTCCTAGCGGGCCATTACAATGAGCAGTTCTTC.

The table lists this clonotype with a few counts. V usage is TRBV29-1 and J usage is TRBJ2-6; D is possibly TRBD2 (6 bases). Between the trimmed V and J ends, which lost 6 bases and 4 bases, there was a span of 16 bases. The CDR3 loop spans 15 amino acids. From germline, CDR1 is SQVTM and CDR2 ANQGSEA. CDR3 coding DNA: TGCAGCGTCGCCGAGAGGGAGGCAGGGGCCAACGTCCTGACTTTC. It specifies CSVAEREAGANVLTF.

Only a few counts were recorded for this clonotype. The chain couples TRBV4-2 to TRBJ2-3, with TRBD2 identical over 11 bases. J lost 1 base, V lost 0 bases, and 9 bases had no gene match. The CDR3 length is 19 residues. The germline V gene encodes CDR1 LGHNA and CDR2 YNFKEQ. The CDR3 sequence: CASSQDLTSGSTRTDTQYF. CDR3 sequence (DNA): TGTGCCAGCAGCCAAGATTTAACTAGCGGGAGTACACGCACAGATACGCAGTATTTT.

The sample holds many counts of this clonotype. V and J are TRBV20-1 and TRBJ2-3; TRBD2 matches 14 bases. This CDR3 has 16 amino acids. V dropped 4 bases and J dropped 6; count of bases not matched to a gene: 9. CDR1 and CDR2 (germline): DFQATT, SNEGSKA (reference sequence). The CDR3 coding sequence is TGCAGTGCTACACCGGGACTAGCGGGAGCGAGGGATACGCAGTATTTT. The encoded protein is CSATPGLAGARDTQYF.

This clonotype occurred many times. The chain joins TRBV28 to TRBJ2-1; 8 bases are shared with TRBD2. Germline V gives CDR1 MDHEN, CDR2 SYDVKM. CDR3 length: 17 residues. V gave up 5 bases and J gave up 0 bases; unmatched junction bases: 9. The chain's CDR3 is CASSGLAGPSSYNEQFF. CDR3 sequence (DNA): TGTGCCAGCAGTGGCCTAGCGGGCCCGAGCTCCTACAATGAGCAGTTCTTC.

The gene calls are TRBV28 and TRBJ1-4, with no clear D. V was cut by 3 bases and J by 8 bases, with 13 bases left in between. This CDR3 comprises 14 residues. Germline V gives CDR1 MDHEN, CDR2 SYDVKM. The CDR3 protein is CASSFPGGGEKLFF. The CDR3 DNA reads as TGTGCCAGCAGTTTCCCCGGCGGAGGCGAAAAACTGTTTTTT.

The V call is TRBV15, the J call TRBJ1-6; unclear D gene. From germline, CDR1 is LNHNV and CDR2 YYDKDF (reference sequence). The CDR3 is made up of 13 amino acids. V lost 4 bases, J lost 7 bases, and 8 bases lay in between. CDR3 protein: CATSTAGNSPLHF. In DNA, the CDR3 is TGTGCCACCAGCACAGCAGGCAATTCACCCCTCCACTTT.

The V gene is TRBV29-1, the J gene TRBJ1-2; D not certain. The germline V gene encodes CDR1 SQVTM and CDR2 ANQGSEA. The CDR3 covers 10 residues. V shed 3 bases and J shed 4 bases, with 3 bases lying between them. CDR3 DNA: TGCAGCGTTGACGTCTATGGCTACACCTTC. Its translation is CSVDVYGYTF.

This clonotype was recorded a few times. This chain links TRBV20-1 with TRBJ1-6, with D possibly TRBD1 on 5 matching bases. V lost 5 bases, J lost 6 bases, and 17 bases lay in between. From germline, CDR1 is DFQATT and CDR2 SNEGSKA (reference sequence). The CDR3 is 15 amino acids. CDR3: CSARTSFGGNSPLHF. The CDR3 coding sequence is TGCAGTGCTCGCACCAGCTTTGGGGGTAATTCACCCCTCCACTTT.

This clonotype showed up many times. The V gene is TRBV3-1, the J gene TRBJ2-7; no firm D call. The length of the CDR3 is 14 residues. CDR1 and CDR2 (germline): LGHDT, YNNKEL (reference sequence). V lost 1 base and J lost 3, with 10 bases in between. CDR3 DNA: TGTGCCAGCAGCCAAGGATCCCTCTTCTACGAGCAGTACTTC. This translates into CASSQGSLFYEQYF.

The CDR3 DNA follows: TGCAGCGTTGATAAGACAGATACGCAGTATTTT. Its translation is CSVDKTDTQYF. J is TRBJ2-3 and V is TRBV29-1; no clear D gene. This CDR3 is 11 amino acids long. Trimming pared 3 bases from V and 3 bases from J, leaving 4 bases between. CDR1 and CDR2 from the germline V gene are SQVTM and ANQGSEA.

Ten or more counts support this clonotype. The rearrangement uses TRBV9 and TRBJ2-5, with D maybe TRBD1 (6 bases). CDR1 and CDR2 (germline): SGDLS, YYNGEE. V lost 7 bases, J lost 2 bases, and 15 bases lay in between. The CDR3 is made up of 14 amino acids. The CDR3 coding sequence is TGTGCCAGCGGGCCCCAGGACAGACAAGAGACCCAGTACTTC. Protein: CASGPQDRQETQYF.

The chain carries TRBV6-2 or TRBV6-3 and TRBJ1-5; D might be TRBD1 (5 bases). The CDR3 contains 14 residues. Deletions cut 2 bases from V and 5 bases from J, with 10 bases between. The germline V gene encodes CDR1 MNHEY and CDR2 SVGEGT. Here the CDR3 reads CASSYRGSYQPQHF. The DNA for the CDR3 is TGTGCCAGCAGTTACCGGGGGAGCTATCAGCCCCAGCATTTT.

V and J are TRBV6-1 and TRBJ2-4; TRBD1 matches 7 bases. The CDR3 loop spans 14 amino acids. V dropped 6 bases and J dropped 8; count of bases not matched to a gene: 10. Germline V lookup: CDR1 MNHNS, CDR2 SASEGT. The CDR3 DNA is TGTGCCAGCAGGAACAGGGGAAAGGGGGACATTCAGTACTTC. Translated, it gives CASRNRGKGDIQYF.

This clonotype has ten or more counts. The V gene is TRBV6-5, the J gene TRBJ2-7; D may match TRBD1 or TRBD2 (5 bases each). Germline CDR1 and CDR2: MNHEY and SVGAGI. There are 14 residues in the CDR3. V gave up 6 bases and J gave up 7 bases, with 19 bases separating them. The CDR3 region is CASRPGTVAGEQYF. CDR3 sequence (DNA): TGTGCCAGCAGGCCCGGGACGGTGGCCGGGGAGCAGTACTTC.

In its sample, this clonotype was seen many times. One junction end disagrees with the germline gene, perhaps due to a read error. This sequence joins TRBV6-2 or TRBV6-3 and TRBJ2-7; D tentatively reads TRBD1 or TRBD2 (5 bases each). This CDR3 region has 13 residues. Germline-derived CDR1 and CDR2 are MNHEY and SVGEGT. The CDR3 sequence is CASRPGTGVRDRF. DNA for the CDR3: TGTGCCAGCAGGCCCGGGACCGGCGTCCGGGATCGCTTC.

This clonotype was seen a handful of times. V is TRBV28 and J is TRBJ2-7; D gene unclear. Trimming removed 5 bases from V and 3 bases from J, with 17 bases in between. CDR1 and CDR2 from the germline V gene are MDHEN and SYDVKM. CDR3 length: 15 amino acids. The CDR3 DNA is TGTGCCAGCAGTATGGCCCCCTCCGGAAACTACGAGCAGTACTTC. Translated: CASSMAPSGNYEQYF. The full variable domain, rest sourced from reference TRBV28 and TRBJ2-7, is DVKVTQSSRYLVKRTGEKVFLECVQDMDHENMFWYRQDPGLGLRLIYFSYDVKMKEKGDIPEGYSVSREKKERFSLILESASTNQTSMYLCASSMAPSGNYEQYFGPGTRLTVT.

This clonotype was detected a few times. The rearrangement uses TRBV20-1 and TRBJ1-1; tentatively, D is TRBD1 (5 bases). The CDR3 loop spans 13 amino acids. Trimming took 5 bases from V and 5 from J, leaving 15 bases between them. From germline, CDR1 is DFQATT and CDR2 SNEGSKA (reference sequence). The DNA for the CDR3 is TGCAGTGCTCGAATCCCCGGGGGGACTGAAGCTTTCTTT. Translated: CSARIPGGTEAFF.

This clonotype was counted many times. CDR3 in amino acids: CASSENRAVPYNEQFF. The CDR3 DNA is TGTGCCAGCAGTGAAAACAGGGCAGTCCCCTACAATGAGCAGTTCTTC. V usage is TRBV2 and J usage is TRBJ2-1, with a possible D match to TRBD1 (6 bases). Trimming shortened V by 2 bases and J by 2 bases, and 13 bases separated the two germline ends. In germline, CDR1 is SNHLY, CDR2 FYNNEI. The CDR3 covers 16 residues.

The chain links TRBV6-4 to TRBJ2-2; 8 nucleotides line up with TRBD1. After removal of 0 bases from V and 4 bases from J, the junction contained 4 bases not matched to a gene. Germline assignment: CDR1 MRHNA and CDR2 SNTAGT. The CDR3 is made up of 16 amino acids. For the CDR3, the DNA is TGTGCCAGCAGTGACTCGATAGGGACAGGCACCGGGGAGCTGTTTTTT. This sequence encodes CASSDSIGTGTGELFF.

This clonotype was counted a few times. V gene TRBV19 combines with J gene TRBJ1-5; perhaps TRBD1 as D (5 bases). Between the trimmed V and J ends, which lost 3 bases and 2 bases, there was a span of 8 bases. The CDR3 sequence is 14 residues long. Germline assignment: CDR1 LNHDA and CDR2 SQIVND (reference sequence). CDR3 nucleotides: TGTGCCAGTAGTATTAAAGGGGGCAATCAGCCCCAGCATTTT. As protein: CASSIKGGNQPQHF.

There are a few counts of this clonotype. CDR3 amino acids: CASSGTGLNTEAFF. In nucleotides, the CDR3 is TGTGCCAGCAGTGGGACAGGGCTGAACACTGAAGCTTTCTTT. The chain recombines TRBV6-1 with TRBJ1-1; 8 bases are shared with TRBD1. The CDR3 is 14 amino acids. V lost 4 bases to trimming and J lost 0 bases; unmatched junction nucleotides: 1. Germline V CDR1 and CDR2: MNHNS, SASEGT.

This clonotype showed up many times. The chain is built from TRBV20-1 and TRBJ2-5; 7 bases match TRBD2. This CDR3 is built from 14 residues. Germline V gives CDR1 DFQATT, CDR2 SNEGSKA (reference sequence). Unmatched junction bases numbered 7, after V lost 4 bases and J lost 2 bases. The CDR3 sequence: CSAIGLAVQETQYF. CDR3 nucleotides: TGCAGTGCTATAGGGCTAGCGGTACAAGAGACCCAGTACTTC.

This chain connects TRBV27 to TRBJ2-7; 7 bases match TRBD2. The CDR3 consists of 18 residues. The ends lost 8 bases at V and 5 bases at J; junction bases unmatched: 24. Looked up from germline, CDR1 is MNHEY and CDR2 is SMNVEV (reference sequence). DNA for the CDR3: TGTGCCAGCGGAGGCCACGGAACTGGAAGCGGGATCGCACACGAGCAGTACTTC. It specifies CASGGHGTGSGIAHEQYF.